The 7 T cell receptor beta chains listed next were all sequenced from one sample in a study of blood T cell repertoires in COVID-19 (dated by TCRdb to 2019 to 2021). The library was generated by the immunoSEQ multiplex PCR assay. In TCRdb, the immuneACCESS table is reduced to in-frame sequences with V and J assigned. These tables do not hold every clone; where another copy was compared, an unresolved V gene accounts for under half, and the others remain unexplained. Across this sample there are nearly 350,000 clones, with approximately 91% seen only once. The top ten constitute 6% to 8% of the sample. The sequenced sample was peripheral blood. The receptors were sampled from a woman aged 70-85 years with COVID-19, enrolled during active disease.

This chain links TRBV3-1 (or the pseudogene TRBV3-2) with TRBJ2-2, with a possible D match to TRBD2 (6 bases). Germline lookup yields CDR1 LGHDT and CDR2 YNNKEL (reference sequence). CDR3 length: 14 residues. V dropped 4 bases and J dropped 2 bases, with 8 bases sitting between them. The CDR3 coding sequence is TGTGCCAGCAGCCCCGGGAGAAACACCGGGGAGCTGTTTTTT. Its translation: CASSPGRNTGELFF.

The chain joins TRBV9 to TRBJ2-1; 12 bases map to TRBD2. The CDR3 has 16 residues. Germline CDR1 is SGDLS and CDR2 is YYNGEE. Unmatched junction bases numbered 7, after V lost 4 bases and J lost 5 bases. The CDR3 is CASSTLGLAGNNEQFF. As DNA, the CDR3 is TGTGCCAGCAGCACCCTGGGACTAGCGGGTAACAATGAGCAGTTCTTC.

The chain recombines TRBV4-3 with TRBJ2-7, with 10 bases matching TRBD2. Germline trimming cut 0 bases from V and 1 base from J; bases unmatched to any gene: 6. Germline-derived CDR1 and CDR2 are LGHNA and YSLEER. The CDR3 consists of 17 residues. CDR3 sequence (DNA): TGCGCCAGCAGCCAAGATGTGATTAGCGGGGGGTCCTACGAGCAGTACTTC. This translates into CASSQDVISGGSYEQYF.

The V gene is TRBV27, the J gene TRBJ2-6; D ambiguous. This CDR3 spans 15 amino acids. The germline gives CDR1 MNHEY, CDR2 SMNVEV (reference sequence). Trimming removed 3 bases from V and 0 bases from J, with 6 bases in between. CDR3 nucleotide sequence: TGTGCCAGCAGTTTTTCAGTCTCTGGGGCCAACGTCCTGACTTTC. Its translation: CASSFSVSGANVLTF.

The chain is built from TRBV19 and TRBJ2-3; 10 nucleotides match TRBD1. Looked up from germline, CDR1 is LNHDA and CDR2 is SQIVND (reference sequence). After removal of 8 bases from V and 4 bases from J, the junction contained 9 bases not matched to a gene. The CDR3 runs to 15 residues. The CDR3 loop is CASSAGTGVADTQYF. CDR3 nucleotide sequence: TGTGCCAGTTCTGCCGGGACAGGGGTGGCAGATACGCAGTATTTT. The full variable domain, with the rest looked up from reference TRBV19 and TRBJ2-3, is DGGITQSPKYLFRKEGQNVTLSCEQNLNHDAMYWYRQDPGQGLRLIYYSQIVNDFQKGDIAEGYSVSREKKESFPLTVTSAQKNPTAFYLCASSAGTGVADTQYFGPGTRLTVL.

The CDR3: CASRRQGGNSPLHF. CDR3 coding DNA: TGTGCCAGCCGAAGACAGGGGGGTAATTCACCCCTCCACTTT. The chain links TRBV4-2 to TRBJ1-6; 9 bases map to TRBD1. Unmatched junction bases numbered 5, after V lost 8 bases and J lost 6 bases. This CDR3 comprises 14 residues. Germline V gene sequence: CDR1 LGHNA, CDR2 YNFKEQ.

This clone was seen just once. The chain recombines TRBV28 with TRBJ1-6; no definite D call. V lost 3 bases to trimming and J lost 9 bases, with 12 bases between them. This CDR3 is built from 14 residues. Germline V gene data show CDR1 as MDHEN and CDR2 as SYDVKM. The CDR3 region is CASSFAGVGSPLHF. CDR3 DNA sequence: TGTGCCAGCAGTTTCGCCGGGGTGGGTTCACCCCTCCACTTT.